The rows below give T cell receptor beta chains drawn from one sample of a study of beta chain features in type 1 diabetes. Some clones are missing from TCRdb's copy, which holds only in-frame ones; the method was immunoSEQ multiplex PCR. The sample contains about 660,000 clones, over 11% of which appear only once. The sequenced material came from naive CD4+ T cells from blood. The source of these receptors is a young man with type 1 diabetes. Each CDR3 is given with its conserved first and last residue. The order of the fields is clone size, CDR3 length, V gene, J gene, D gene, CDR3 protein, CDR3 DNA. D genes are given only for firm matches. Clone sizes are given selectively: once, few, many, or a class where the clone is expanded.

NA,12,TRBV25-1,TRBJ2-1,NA,CASSETEFEQFF,TGTGCCAGCAGTGAAACCGAGTTTGAGCAGTTCTTC
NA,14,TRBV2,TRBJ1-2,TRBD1,CASSGQGRHLGYTF,TGTGCCAGCAGCGGACAGGGCCGTCACCTTGGCTACACCTTC
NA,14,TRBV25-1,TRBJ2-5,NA,CASGLQGNVETQYF,TGTGCCAGTGGGTTACAGGGTAACGTTGAGACCCAGTACTTC
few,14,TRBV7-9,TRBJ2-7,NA,CASSLGFLLGVQYF,TGTGCCAGCAGCTTAGGTTTCCTCTTAGGTGTGCAGTACTTC
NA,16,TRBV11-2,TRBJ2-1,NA,CASSLLVAAPGQMQFF,TGTGCCAGCAGCTTATTAGTCGCAGCTCCCGGGCAAATGCAGTTCTTC
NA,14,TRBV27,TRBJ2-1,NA,CASKEQLRANEQFF,TGTGCCAGCAAGGAACAGCTAAGAGCCAATGAGCAGTTCTTC
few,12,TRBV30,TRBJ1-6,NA,CAWTRDDSPLHF,TGTGCCTGGACCCGGGACGATTCACCCCTCCACTTT
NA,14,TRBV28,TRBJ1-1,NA,CASSLVGTARGAFF,TGTGCCAGCAGCCTCGTCGGGACGGCGAGGGGAGCTTTCTTT
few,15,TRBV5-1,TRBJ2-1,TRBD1,CASSFQGQGDNEQFF,TGCGCCAGCAGCTTCCAGGGACAGGGTGACAATGAGCAGTTCTTC
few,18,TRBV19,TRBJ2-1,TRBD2,CASSLRLAGGTAYNEQFF,TGTGCCAGTAGTTTGAGACTAGCGGGAGGGACCGCCTACAATGAGCAGTTCTTC
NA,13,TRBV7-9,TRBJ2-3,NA,CASRGMGTDTQYF,TGTGCCAGCAGAGGGATGGGCACAGATACGCAGTATTTT
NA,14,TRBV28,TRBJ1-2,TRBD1,CASSTGQGRGGYTF,TGTGCCAGCAGCACTGGACAGGGAAGAGGTGGCTACACCTTC
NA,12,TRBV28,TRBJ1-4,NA,CASSLTNEKLFF,TGTGCCAGCAGTCTCACTAATGAAAAACTGTTTTTT
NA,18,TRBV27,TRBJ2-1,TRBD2,CASRGLAGDPWGYNEQFF,TGTGCCAGCAGGGGACTAGCGGGAGACCCCTGGGGTTACAATGAGCAGTTCTTC
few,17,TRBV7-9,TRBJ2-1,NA,CASSKTTGHGSYNEQFF,TGTGCCAGCAGCAAAACCACAGGGCATGGCTCCTACAATGAGCAGTTCTTC
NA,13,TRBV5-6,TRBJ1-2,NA,CASSLGRLYGYTF,TGTGCCAGCAGTTTAGGACGCCTGTATGGCTACACCTTC
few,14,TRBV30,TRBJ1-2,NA,CAWSSSEAWPGYTF,TGTGCCTGGAGTTCATCAGAAGCCTGGCCCGGCTACACCTTC
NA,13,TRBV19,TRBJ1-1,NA,CASSIDRDTEAFF,TGTGCCAGTAGTATCGACCGGGACACTGAAGCTTTCTTT
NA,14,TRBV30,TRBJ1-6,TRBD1,CAWSEQGARSPLHF,TGTGCCTGGAGTGAACAGGGGGCCCGTTCACCCCTCCACTTT
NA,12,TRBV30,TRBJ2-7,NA,CACRGAAGEQYF,TGTGCCTGCCGTGGAGCAGCCGGCGAGCAGTACTTC
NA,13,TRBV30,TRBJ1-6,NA,CAWSVQGYSPLHF,TGTGCCTGGAGTGTACAGGGTTATTCACCCCTCCACTTT
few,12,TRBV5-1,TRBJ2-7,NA,CASSLEGDEQYF,TGCGCCAGCAGCTTGGAGGGAGACGAGCAGTACTTC
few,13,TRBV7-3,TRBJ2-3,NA,CASSLGGTDTQYF,TGTGCCAGCAGCTTAGGCGGCACAGATACGCAGTATTTT
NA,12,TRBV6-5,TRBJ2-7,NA,CASSRDFYEQYF,TGTGCCAGCAGTCGGGACTTCTACGAGCAGTACTTC
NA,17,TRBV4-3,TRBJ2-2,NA,CASSAGGRTGFTGELFF,TGCGCCAGCAGTGCGGGAGGAAGGACAGGGTTCACCGGGGAGCTGTTTTTT
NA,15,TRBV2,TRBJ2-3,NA,CASTRRGASTDTQYF,TGTGCCAGCACCCGGCGGGGAGCTAGCACAGATACGCAGTATTTT
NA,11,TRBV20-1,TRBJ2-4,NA,CSAIAKNIQYF,TGCAGTGCTATAGCCAAAAACATTCAGTACTTC
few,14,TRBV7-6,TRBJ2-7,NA,CASSPLTGTYEQYF,TGTGCCAGCAGCCCGCTCACAGGGACCTACGAGCAGTACTTC
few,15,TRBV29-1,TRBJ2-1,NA,CSVDSLGGGYNEQFF,TGCAGCGTCGACAGCCTAGGGGGGGGTTACAATGAGCAGTTCTTC
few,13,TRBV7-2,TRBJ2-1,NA,CASSLGTGNEQFF,TGTGCCAGCAGCTTGGGGACTGGCAATGAGCAGTTCTTC
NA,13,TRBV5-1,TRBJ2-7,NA,CASSLGQILEQYF,TGCGCCAGCAGCTTGGGGCAGATATTGGAGCAGTACTTC
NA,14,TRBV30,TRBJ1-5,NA,CAWSVFISNQPQHF,TGTGCCTGGAGTGTTTTCATTAGCAATCAGCCCCAGCATTTT
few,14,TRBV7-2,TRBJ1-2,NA,CASSMDRRNYGYTF,TGTGCCAGCAGTATGGACAGAAGAAACTATGGCTACACCTTC
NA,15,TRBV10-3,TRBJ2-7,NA,CAIKGQLADSYEQYF,TGTGCCATCAAAGGCCAACTAGCCGACTCCTACGAGCAGTACTTC
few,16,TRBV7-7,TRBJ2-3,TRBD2,CASSPLAGGPTDTQYF,TGTGCTAGCAGCCCACTAGCGGGAGGGCCTACAGATACGCAGTATTTT
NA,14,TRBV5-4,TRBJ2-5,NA,CASSLALLQETQYF,TGTGCCAGCAGCCTCGCGCTCCTTCAAGAGACCCAGTACTTC
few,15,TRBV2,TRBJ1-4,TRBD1,CASSQQGGLSEKLFF,TGTGCCAGCAGCCAACAGGGGGGATTGAGTGAAAAACTGTTTTTT
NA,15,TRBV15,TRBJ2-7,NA,CATSRDEDREYEQYF,TGTGCCACCAGCAGAGACGAGGACAGAGAATACGAGCAGTACTTC
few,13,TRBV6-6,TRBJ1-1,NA,CASTQRVNTEAFF,TGTGCCAGCACCCAACGGGTGAACACTGAAGCTTTCTTT
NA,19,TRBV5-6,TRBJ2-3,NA,CASSFESGLYSPYTDTQYF,TGTGCCAGCAGCTTTGAGAGCGGTCTGTATTCTCCCTACACAGATACGCAGTATTTT
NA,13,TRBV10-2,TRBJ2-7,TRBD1,CASSSDRGYEQYF,TGCGCCAGCAGTAGTGACAGGGGCTACGAGCAGTACTTC
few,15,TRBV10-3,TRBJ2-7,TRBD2,CAIAGTSGRDHEQYF,TGTGCCATTGCCGGGACTAGCGGGAGGGACCACGAGCAGTACTTC